Shown below are 25 T cell receptor beta chains from a single sample sequenced in a study of T cell repertoires in cytomegalovirus infection. TCRdb reanalysed the reads using MiXCR and keeps one entry per CDR3 protein. Found here are roughly 300,000 distinct CDR3 sequences, around 25% of them singletons; the top ten hold 11% to 15%. The sequencing sample was made of PBMCs. The receptors stem from a human donor in good health (CMV status not recorded). Some clones in this sample may be carry-over from other donors' samples.

The V gene is TRBV28, the J gene TRBJ2-6, with no clear D. This CDR3 has 14 amino acids. Germline V gene sequence: CDR1 MDHEN, CDR2 SYDVKM. V lost 7 bases to trimming and J lost 0 bases, with 7 bases between them. CDR3 sequence (DNA): TGTGCCAGCACCGCCCACTCTGGGGCCAACGTCCTGACTTTC. Protein: CASTAHSGANVLTF.

The chain combines TRBV7-6 with TRBJ2-7, with 12 bases aligning to TRBD1. Looked up from germline, CDR1 is SGHVS and CDR2 is FNYEAQ. V dropped 0 bases and J dropped 7; count of bases not matched to a gene: 7. The CDR3 runs to 16 residues. The CDR3 loop reads CASSLAVGTGGGEQYF. The CDR3 nucleotides are TGTGCCAGCAGCTTAGCTGTCGGGACAGGGGGCGGGGAGCAGTACTTC.

In its sample, this clonotype was seen a few times. V and J are TRBV6-5 and TRBJ1-1, with D possibly being TRBD1 (5 bases). Trimming took off 0 bases at V and 12 bases at J, with 11 bases between the two ends. Germline V gene data show CDR1 as MNHEY and CDR2 as SVGAGI. This CDR3 has 12 residues. CDR3 nucleotide sequence: TGTGCCAGCAGTTACTCGATGGGGGGAACTTTCTTT. The encoded protein is CASSYSMGGTFF.

The chain couples TRBV27 to TRBJ2-5, with TRBD2 matching 7 bases. CDR3 size: 15 residues. From germline, CDR1 is MNHEY and CDR2 SMNVEV (reference sequence). V was pared by 2 bases and J by 4 bases, with 7 bases of the junction left unmatched. Here the CDR3 DNA reads TGTGCCAGCAGTTTAGCGGGAGTGACGTCAGAGACCCAGTACTTC. This sequence encodes CASSLAGVTSETQYF.

This clonotype was observed many times. The rearrangement links TRBV7-8 to TRBJ2-7; maybe TRBD1 (6 bases). V was pared by 4 bases and J by 3 bases, with 10 bases between. CDR3 size: 13 residues. CDR1 and CDR2 from the germline V gene are SGHVS and FQNEAQ. CDR3 nucleotide sequence: TGTGCCAGCAGCTCCCAACAGGGCTACGAGCAGTACTTC. Its protein product is CASSSQQGYEQYF.

V and J are TRBV15 and TRBJ2-1; 7 bases match TRBD2. J was trimmed by 9 bases and V by 0 bases; bases with no gene match: 11. The germline V gene has CDR1 LNHNV and CDR2 YYDKDF (reference sequence). The CDR3 length is 16 residues. The DNA of the CDR3 is TGTGCCACCAGCAGAGATAAGACCGGGGGGTCGGGTGAGCAGTTCTTC. Encoded protein: CATSRDKTGGSGEQFF.

This clonotype was recorded a few times. The chain links TRBV20-1 to TRBJ2-1; D remains unclear. There are 15 residues in the CDR3. With 6 bases removed from V and 2 bases from J, the gap between germline ends came to 17 bases. Looked up from germline, CDR1 is DFQATT and CDR2 is SNEGSKA (reference sequence). The CDR3 bases are TGCAGTGCCCACCCCAGGCGGAAGGCCTACAATGAGCAGTTCTTC. This gives the protein CSAHPRRKAYNEQFF.

This clonotype has a handful of counts. V gene TRBV14 combines with J gene TRBJ1-1, with no clear D. The V and J ends lost 1 base and 1 base respectively, with 10 bases between them. The CDR3 is 15 residues long. The germline V gene has CDR1 SGHDN and CDR2 FVKESK. The chain's CDR3 is CASSQGVWQNTEAFF. Written as DNA, the CDR3 is TGTGCCAGCAGCCAAGGTGTGTGGCAGAACACTGAAGCTTTCTTT.

This clonotype occurred a few times. The V and J genes are TRBV6-5 and TRBJ2-3; unclear D gene. The CDR3 loop spans 17 amino acids. Germline V gene sequence: CDR1 MNHEY, CDR2 SVGAGI. With 0 bases removed from V and 1 base from J, the gap between germline ends came to 14 bases. The CDR3 reads CASSYSSPRAGTDTQYF. DNA of the CDR3: TGTGCCAGCAGTTACTCGTCCCCTCGGGCCGGCACAGATACGCAGTATTTT.

This clonotype was detected only a few times. The V gene is TRBV20-1, the J gene TRBJ2-7; 10 positions agree with TRBD1. The CDR3 is made up of 14 amino acids. Germline CDR1 and CDR2: DFQATT and SNEGSKA (reference sequence). Unmatched junction bases numbered 11, after V lost 7 bases and J lost 5 bases. The CDR3 DNA sequence: TGCAGTGTACCCTCAGGACAGGGGGTAAACGAGCAGTACTTC. It is translated as CSVPSGQGVNEQYF.

The chain combines TRBV7-8 with TRBJ1-5; no clear D gene. V dropped 1 base and J dropped 11 bases, with 6 bases sitting between them. CDR1 is SGHVS, CDR2 FQNEAQ, per germline. The CDR3 is 11 amino acids. The CDR3 spells CASSLDGAQHF. The CDR3, as DNA: TGTGCCAGCAGCTTAGATGGGGCCCAGCATTTT. Complete variable domain (other parts from reference TRBV7-8 and TRBJ1-5): GAGVSQSPRYKVAKRGQDVALRCDPISGHVSLFWYQQALGQGPEFLTYFQNEAQLDKSGLPSDRFFAERPEGSVSTLKIQRTQQEDSAVYLCASSLDGAQHFGDGTRLSIL.

Points on this clonotype: Being one base from a much bigger clone, this may be a read error. Because the CDR3 is missing its conserved closing phenylalanine or tryptophan, this is likely a read error. This CDR3 reads CASSPVDREGEAFY. The CDR3 DNA sequence: TGTGCCAGCAGTCCTGTGGACAGGGAGGGTGAAGCTTTCTAT. The genes are TRBV7-6 and TRBJ1-1, with 8 nucleotides matching TRBD1. V dropped 6 bases and J dropped 7; count of bases not matched to a gene: 10. In germline, CDR1 is SGHVS, CDR2 FNYEAQ. This CDR3 region has 14 residues.

Regarding this clonotype: The junction shows a germline mismatch at one end, possibly a read error. The chain carries TRBV29-1 and TRBJ2-3; TRBD2 might be the D (6 bases). The CDR3 is 13 amino acids. Germline CDR1 SQVTM, CDR2 ANQGSEA. CDR3 DNA: TGCAGCGTTGAAGATCCCAGGAGGCGGGACCAACTTTTT. Residues: CSVEDPRRRDQLF.

The chain is built from TRBV29-1 and TRBJ1-2; D is uncertain. CDR3 length: 15 amino acids. Trimming cost V 3 bases and J 0 bases, with 14 bases left between them. Germline V gene lookup returns CDR1 SQVTM and CDR2 ANQGSEA. CDR3 residues: CSVDPREASNYGYTF. The CDR3, as DNA: TGCAGCGTTGACCCGCGAGAGGCTTCTAACTATGGCTACACCTTC.

The chain employs TRBV28 and TRBJ2-3, with D unresolved. The CDR3 loop spans 15 amino acids. Looked up from germline, CDR1 is MDHEN and CDR2 is SYDVKM. V was cut by 3 bases and J by 2 bases, with 12 bases left in between. The CDR3 sequence: CASSFAGLYTDTQYF. In DNA, the CDR3 is TGTGCCAGCAGTTTCGCCGGGCTCTACACAGATACGCAGTATTTT. The full variable domain, rest sourced from reference TRBV28 and TRBJ2-3, is DVKVTQSSRYLVKRTGEKVFLECVQDMDHENMFWYRQDPGLGLRLIYFSYDVKMKEKGDIPEGYSVSREKKERFSLILESASTNQTSMYLCASSFAGLYTDTQYFGPGTRLTVL.

The chain links TRBV4-1 to TRBJ1-2; D gene unclear. This CDR3 is built from 14 residues. V lost 0 bases to trimming and J lost 2 bases, with 7 bases between them. Germline V gene lookup returns CDR1 MGHRA and CDR2 YSYEKL. CDR3 sequence: CASSQEGGNYGYTF. CDR3 sequence (DNA): TGCGCCAGCAGCCAAGAGGGTGGGAACTATGGCTACACCTTC.

This clonotype was picked up many times. The chain couples TRBV7-2 to TRBJ2-7; 7 bases agree with TRBD2. The CDR3 is 15 residues long. V shed 5 bases and J 4 bases; nucleotides not matched to a gene: 11. The germline V gene has CDR1 SGHTA and CDR2 FQGNSA. In nucleotides, the CDR3 is TGTGCCAGCAGCCGGGAACGCGGGGGACCATACGAGCAGTACTTC. This encodes CASSRERGGPYEQYF.

The CDR3 protein is CASSFGQDTQYF. The CDR3 DNA sequence: TGTGCCAGCAGCTTCGGACAGGATACGCAGTATTTT. The gene calls are TRBV7-3 and TRBJ2-3; maybe TRBD1 (6 bases). CDR3 length equals 12 residues. Between the trimmed V and J ends, which lost 3 bases and 6 bases, there was a span of 7 bases. The germline V gene encodes CDR1 SGHTA and CDR2 FQGTGA. The full variable domain, rest sourced from reference TRBV7-3 and TRBJ2-3, is GAGVSQTPSNKVTEKGKYVELRCDPISGHTALYWYRQSLGQGPEFLIYFQGTGAADDSGLPNDRFFAVRPEGSVSTLKIQRTERGDSAVYLCASSFGQDTQYFGPGTRLTVL.

This clonotype was counted at least ten times. This CDR3 reads CASSLVPGLNEKLFF. The CDR3 nucleotides read TGTGCCAGCAGCTTAGTTCCAGGACTTAATGAAAAACTGTTTTTT. The V and J genes are TRBV7-2 and TRBJ1-4; D unclear. Germline values: CDR1 SGHTA, CDR2 FQGNSA. The CDR3 has 15 residues. The V end lost 1 base, the J end lost 4 bases, and 10 bases lay between the germline ends.

The J gene is TRBJ2-7, the V gene TRBV24-1; D gene unclear. The CDR3 has 11 residues. V lost 4 bases and J 4 bases, leaving 4 bases between the germline ends. Germline V CDR1 and CDR2: KGHDR, SFDVKD. CDR3 in DNA: TGTGCCACCAGTGACACGTACGAGCAGTACTTC. This codes for CATSDTYEQYF.

In this sample, this clonotype turned up many times. This chain uses TRBV6-1 with TRBJ1-5; 7 nucleotides match TRBD1. This CDR3 is built from 15 residues. In germline, CDR1 is MNHNS, CDR2 SASEGT. V lost 5 bases, J lost 0 bases, and 4 bases stayed unmatched. CDR3 DNA: TGTGCCAGCAGTCTGACAGGGCATAGCAATCAGCCCCAGCATTTT. Translation gives CASSLTGHSNQPQHF.

The chain combines TRBV15 with TRBJ2-3; D gene ambiguous. This CDR3 is built from 15 residues. CDR1 and CDR2 from the germline V gene are LNHNV and YYDKDF (reference sequence). Trimming left V 0 bases short and J 6 bases short, with 13 bases between. The CDR3 loop reads CATSRDRQGSDTQYF. DNA of the CDR3: TGTGCCACCAGCAGAGATCGGCAAGGATCGGATACGCAGTATTTT.

The chain has TRBV12-5 and TRBJ2-1, with 11 bases identical to TRBD2. The CDR3 is 17 amino acids. Trimming cost V 1 base and J 5 bases; bases outside gene matches: 7. Germline V gene data show CDR1 as LGHNT and CDR2 as FRNRAP. The CDR3 DNA reads TGTGCTAGTGGTTTGGGGACGGGACTAGCGGACAACAATGAGCAGTTCTTC. This gives the protein CASGLGTGLADNNEQFF.

The rearrangement joins TRBV5-6 to TRBJ1-2; unclear D gene. The CDR3 length is 16 residues. Germline V gene sequence: CDR1 SGHDT, CDR2 YYEEEE. The ends were cut back, 4 bases at V and 3 bases at J, with 19 bases in the middle. CDR3 sequence: CASSPKGSRAYYGYTF. The CDR3, as DNA: TGTGCCAGCAGCCCCAAAGGATCAAGGGCGTACTATGGCTACACCTTC.

This clonotype was counted only a few times. This sequence joins TRBV12-3 or TRBV12-4 and TRBJ2-7; maybe TRBD1 (6 bases). Trimming took off 5 bases at V and 6 bases at J, with 17 bases between the two ends. The CDR3 is made up of 14 amino acids. As DNA, the CDR3 is TGTGCCAGCAGTCCACCCGCCGGGACAATCGAGCAGTACTTC. As protein: CASSPPAGTIEQYF.